This TCR beta chain originates from a study of technical replicates of blood from several donors (dated 2017 in TCRdb). To prepare the library, the immunoSEQ multiplex PCR assay was applied. The immuneACCESS repertoire file appears here via TCRdb, limited to in-frame rearrangements. These files lack a portion of the clones; in checked studies, under half of the deficit traces to unresolved V genes, and the cause of the others is not known. This sample is represented by tens of thousands of clones; approximately 94% of them were singletons. The ten top clones hold 0.2% to 0.3% of the sample. Worth noting for this clone: Its antigen remains unidentified. No much larger clone is present one base from it, and per-base qualities are unavailable.

CDR1 and CDR2 are read off the germline V gene as MGHRA and YSYEKL. The CDR3 has 16 amino acids, counting the end cysteine and phenylalanine. The read is trimmed to its CDR3 DNA, 48 bases read in frame from base 1. From V the trimming removes 5 bases and from J it removes 4 bases, while the gene matches leave 12 bases of the junction unaccounted for. This TCR was sampled from a human donor in good health. The chain uses TRBV4-1 and TRBJ2-3, with TRBD2 identical over 7 junction bases. The material sequenced was T cells isolated from PBMCs. The CDR3 corresponds to CASSFIWGREADTQYF. At the DNA level, the sequence is TGCGCCAGCAGCTTCATATGGGGGAGGGAGGCAGATACGCAGTATTTT.